The text below deals with one T cell receptor (beta chain). The sample comes from a study of T cell changes during pregnancy in multiple sclerosis. The method was immunoSEQ multiplex PCR; TCRdb's version includes in-frame clones alone and lacks a portion of them. This table has about 93,000 clones, almost 95% appearing once. The ends were cut back, 0 bases at V and 5 bases at J, with 8 bases in the middle. From germline, CDR1 is GTSNPN and CDR2 SVGIG (reference sequence). This CDR3 has 13 residues. The sample was peripheral blood, taken after pregnancy. The source is a female donor with multiple sclerosis, enrolled in a pregnancy study. The chain carries TRBV30 and TRBJ1-5, with no clear D. The CDR3, as DNA: TGTGCCTGGAGTGTGGGCGGGGATCAGCCCCAGCATTTT. Its translation is CAWSVGGDQPQHF.